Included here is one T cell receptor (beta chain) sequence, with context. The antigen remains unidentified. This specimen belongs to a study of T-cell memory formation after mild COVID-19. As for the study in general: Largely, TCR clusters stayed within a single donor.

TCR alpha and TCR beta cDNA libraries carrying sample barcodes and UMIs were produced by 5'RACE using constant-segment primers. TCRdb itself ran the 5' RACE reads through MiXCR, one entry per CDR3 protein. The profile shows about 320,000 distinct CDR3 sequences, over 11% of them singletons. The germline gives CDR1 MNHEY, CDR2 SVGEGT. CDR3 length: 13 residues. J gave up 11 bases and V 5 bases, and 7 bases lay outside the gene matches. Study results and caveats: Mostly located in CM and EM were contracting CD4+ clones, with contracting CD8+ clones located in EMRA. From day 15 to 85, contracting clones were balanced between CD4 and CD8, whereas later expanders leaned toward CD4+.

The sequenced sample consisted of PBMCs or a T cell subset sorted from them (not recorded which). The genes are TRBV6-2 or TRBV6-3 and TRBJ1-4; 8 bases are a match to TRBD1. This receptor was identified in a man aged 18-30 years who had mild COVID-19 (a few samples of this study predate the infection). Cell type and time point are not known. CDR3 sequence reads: CASSHRQGRKLFF. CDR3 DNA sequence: TGTGCCAGCAGTCACCGACAGGGGAGGAAACTGTTTTTT.